This T cell receptor beta chain was sequenced during a study of beta chain features in type 1 diabetes. This clone was recorded a few times. Antigen specificity is unknown. The authors reverse transcribed all of the isolated RNA, so sequencing captured expressed TCRB transcripts. TCRdb's copy holds only in-frame clones and misses some; the assay was immunoSEQ multiplex PCR. The table records 300,000 to 350,000 clones, about a tenth of them present only once. Unmatched junction bases numbered 9, after V lost 5 bases and J lost 3 bases. In germline, CDR1 is MNHEY, CDR2 SMNVEV (reference sequence). This CDR3 spans 16 amino acids. General study points: The study found moderately but significantly shorter TCRB CDR3s in all four CD4+ subsets of Type 1 diabetes patients.

Sequencing was carried out using central memory CD4+ T cells from blood. This rearrangement joins TRBV27 to TRBJ2-5, with 10 bases matching TRBD1. This TCR was sampled from a man under 40 with type 1 diabetes. CDR3 coding DNA: TGTGCCAGCAGTCTGCGGGACAGGGGAGCGAAAGAGACCCAGTACTTC. Protein product: CASSLRDRGAKETQYF.